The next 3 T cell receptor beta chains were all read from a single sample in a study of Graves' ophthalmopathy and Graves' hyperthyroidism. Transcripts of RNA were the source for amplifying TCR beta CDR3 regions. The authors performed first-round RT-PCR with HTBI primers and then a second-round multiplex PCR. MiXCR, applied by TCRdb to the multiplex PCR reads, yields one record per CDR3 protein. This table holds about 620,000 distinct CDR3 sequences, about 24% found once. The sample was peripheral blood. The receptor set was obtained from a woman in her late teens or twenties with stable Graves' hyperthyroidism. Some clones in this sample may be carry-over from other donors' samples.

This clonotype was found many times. The DNA of the CDR3 is TGCGCCAGCAGCCCTAACTCTGGGGGTACTGAAGCTTTCTTT. It specifies CASSPNSGGTEAFF. This chain links TRBV5-1 with TRBJ1-1; D might be TRBD1 (5 bases). Trimming shortened V by 4 bases and J by 5 bases, and 15 bases separated the two germline ends. The CDR3 length is 14 residues. Germline V lookup: CDR1 SGHRS, CDR2 YFSETQ.

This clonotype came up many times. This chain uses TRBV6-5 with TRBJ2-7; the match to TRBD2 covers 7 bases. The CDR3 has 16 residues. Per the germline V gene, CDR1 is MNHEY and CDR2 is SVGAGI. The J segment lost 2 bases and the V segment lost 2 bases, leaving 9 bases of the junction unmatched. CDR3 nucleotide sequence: TGTGCCAGCAGTTACCCGCTCGGCGGGGGAACCTACGAGCAGTACTTC. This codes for CASSYPLGGGTYEQYF.

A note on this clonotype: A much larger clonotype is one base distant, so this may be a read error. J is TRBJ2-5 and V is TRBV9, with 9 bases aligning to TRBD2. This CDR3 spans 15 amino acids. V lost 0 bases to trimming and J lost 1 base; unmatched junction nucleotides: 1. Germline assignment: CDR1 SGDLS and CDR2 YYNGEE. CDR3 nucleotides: TGTGCCAGCAGCGTAGCACTAGCGGGCCAAGAGACCCAGTACTTC. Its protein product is CASSVALAGQETQYF.